Included here is one T cell receptor beta chain sequence, with context. Its antigen is unknown. This sample is drawn from a study of T cell responses to AZD1222 COVID-19 vaccine. Study-level points and caveats: Baseline antibody screening turned up just a handful of seropositive AZD1222 recipients.

Germline V lookup: CDR1 MDHEN, CDR2 SYDVKM. There are 12 residues in the CDR3. Between the trimmed V and J ends, which lost 5 bases and 4 bases, there was a span of 6 bases. Repertoires were generated with immunoSEQ multiplex PCR, while TCRdb's copy carries only in-frame clones and drops some. This table holds about 140,000 clones, roughly 90% found once. The TCR was taken from an adult in good health. The chain is built from TRBV28 and TRBJ1-5; no reliable D call. The material was peripheral blood, obtained on day 0 of AZD1222 vaccination. CDR3 nucleotides: TGTGCCAGCAGTAGGCTAAATCAGCCCCAGCATTTT. Protein sequence: CASSRLNQPQHF.